Listed below are T cell receptor beta chains from one sample, sequenced in a study of T cells in Graves' hyperthyroidism and ophthalmopathy. TCRdb redid the calling of the multiplex PCR reads with MiXCR, one entry per CDR3 protein. The top ten clones hold approximately 8.7% of a sample with about 840,000 distinct CDR3 sequences, 38% of them seen once. Source material: blood. These receptors were collected from a man younger than 35 with Graves' hyperthyroidism. Each CDR3 is given with its conserved first and last residue. Each record gives: D gene, V gene, J gene, CDR3 length, clone size, CDR3 DNA, CDR3 protein. A D gene is named only where the DNA matches it firmly. The size of a clone is reported for some rows only, either as once, few or many, or as a class for expanded clones.

.	TRBV5-1	TRBJ2-5	15	.	TGCGCCAGCAGCCCACAAGTGGACAGCAGGGAGACCCAGTACTTC	CASSPQVDSRETQYF
TRBD1	TRBV15	TRBJ1-1	15	.	TGTGCCGCCAGCAGCGAAGGGGACAGCCCCACTGAAGCTTTCTTT	CAASSEGDSPTEAFF
TRBD1	TRBV7-3	TRBJ2-7	17	.	TGTGCCAGCAGCTTACAATCATCCGGGACAGGGGCCTACGAGCAGTACTTC	CASSLQSSGTGAYEQYF
.	TRBV10-2	TRBJ1-5	15	many	TGCGCCAGCAGTGAGGCCGGGACACGGTCTCAGCCCCAGCATTTT	CASSEAGTRSQPQHF
.	TRBV6-5	TRBJ1-2	14	.	TGTGCCAGCATGGCGGACGGGACTAACTATGGCTACACCTTC	CASMADGTNYGYTF
.	TRBV2	TRBJ2-7	14	few	TGTGCCAGCACCCACCGGGACGTCACCTACGAGCAGTACTTC	CASTHRDVTYEQYF
.	TRBV7-8	TRBJ1-3	14	many	TGTGCCAGCAGCTTAGTGGAGACTGGAAACACCATATATTTT	CASSLVETGNTIYF
.	TRBV25-1	TRBJ1-1	14	few	TGTGCCAGCAGAGCGGGACGGCCGGACACTGAAGCTTTCTTT	CASRAGRPDTEAFF
.	TRBV19	TRBJ2-2	14	many	TGTGCCAGTAGTCCCGGGACGGACACCGGGGAGCTGTTTTTT	CASSPGTDTGELFF
.	TRBV20-1	TRBJ1-1	12	few	TGCAGTGCTAGTGAGGGGATCACTGAAGCTTTCTTT	CSASEGITEAFF
.	TRBV7-2	TRBJ1-5	14	.	TGTGCCAGCAGTAACAGAAGTAGGAGTCAGCCCCAGCATTTT	CASSNRSRSQPQHF
.	TRBV10-3	TRBJ2-3	13	few	TGTGCCATCAGTGGGGATAGTGGGGGTACGCAGTATTTT	CAISGDSGGTQYF
.	TRBV6-1	TRBJ1-1	15	.	TGTGCCAGCAGCCAAGAGTCGGCCATGAACACTGAAGCTTTCTTT	CASSQESAMNTEAFF
TRBD1	TRBV6-1	TRBJ1-3	16	.	TGTGCCAGCAGCCCGGACAGGCCGTTCTCTGGAAACACCATATATTTT	CASSPDRPFSGNTIYF
.	TRBV25-1	TRBJ1-6	10	.	TGTCCCCGCAGCAATTCACCCCTCCACTTT	CPRSNSPLHF
.	TRBV12-3/TRBV12-4	TRBJ2-2	12	.	TGTGCCAGCATCCCCTCGGGAGGGGAGCTGTTTTTT	CASIPSGGELFF
TRBD1	TRBV6-1	TRBJ1-5	15	.	TGTGCCAGCAGTGCGGGGACAGGGGGCAGTCAGCCCCAGCATTTT	CASSAGTGGSQPQHF
TRBD1	TRBV10-3	TRBJ2-7	14	.	TGTGCCAGCAGATTTGGACAGGGTGCCTACGAGCAGTACTTC	CASRFGQGAYEQYF
.	TRBV10-3	TRBJ1-5	15	many	TGTGCCATCAGTGAGGGGCAGGGGTTCAGTCAGCCCCAGCATTTT	CAISEGQGFSQPQHF